These 22 T cell receptor beta chains were all obtained from the same sample, sequenced in a study of T-cell reconstitution after alpha-beta-depleted transplantation in children. It was with unique molecular identifiers that the TCRbeta library was prepared. Each CDR3 protein is one row after TCRdb ran MiXCR on the PCR reads. The data contain around 700,000 distinct CDR3 sequences, over 10% of them seen just once; the ten biggest clones take up 0.79%. Specimen: PBMCs, collected before TCRalphabeta/CD19-depleted stem cell transplant. The receptors derive from a girl aged 2 to 10 with congenital amegakaryocytic thrombocytopenia, due to receive a stem cell transplant.

This clonotype came up many times. This rearrangement joins TRBV5-1 to TRBJ2-5, with D tentatively TRBD2 (5 bases). Germline CDR1 reads SGHRS; CDR2 reads YFSETQ. The CDR3 loop spans 15 amino acids. Trimming stripped 0 bases from V and 0 bases from J, with 9 bases between. This CDR3 is CASSLAQRHQETQYF. The CDR3 DNA is TGCGCCAGCAGCTTGGCACAGCGGCACCAAGAGACCCAGTACTTC.

This clonotype has ten or more counts. J is TRBJ2-1 and V is TRBV7-2, with D maybe TRBD2 (6 bases). Germline V gene lookup returns CDR1 SGHTA and CDR2 FQGNSA. The V and J ends lost 1 base and 6 bases respectively, with 13 bases between them. This CDR3 contains 15 residues. The CDR3 sequence is CASSLVGRGGNEQFF. For the CDR3, the DNA is TGTGCCAGCAGCTTAGTTGGTAGGGGAGGCAATGAGCAGTTCTTC.

The chain recombines TRBV29-1 with TRBJ2-5; 8 bases line up with TRBD2. CDR3 length: 14 residues. Germline values: CDR1 SQVTM, CDR2 ANQGSEA. J lost 0 bases, V lost 4 bases, and 4 bases had no gene match. CDR3 DNA sequence: TGCAGCGTTGTGGTAGCGGGAAACCAAGAGACCCAGTACTTC. It is translated as CSVVVAGNQETQYF.

This clonotype was observed at least ten times. This CDR3 is CASRIAGTSIYEQYF. For the CDR3, the DNA is TGTGCCAGCAGAATTGCCGGGACTAGTATTTACGAGCAGTACTTC. The chain employs TRBV7-2 and TRBJ2-7; 8 bases agree with TRBD2. The CDR3 length is 15 residues. Germline CDR1 is SGHTA and CDR2 is FQGNSA. The junction had 11 bases not matched to a gene; V was cut back by 6 bases and J by 4 bases.

This chain joins TRBV7-9 and TRBJ1-1, with D tentatively TRBD1 (5 bases). There are 12 residues in the CDR3. Trimming removed 6 bases at V and 12 bases at J, with 17 bases between. The germline CDR1 and CDR2 sequences are SEHNR and FQNEAQ (reference sequence). The CDR3 coding sequence is TGTGCCAGCAGTTTGGGGCAGGGATCGACTTTCTTT. Residues: CASSLGQGSTFF.

This clonotype occurred many times. One end of the junction does not line up with germline, which may come from a read error. The chain has TRBV7-2 and TRBJ2-1; D is unresolved. The CDR3 spans 12 residues. Germline V gene sequence: CDR1 SGHTA, CDR2 FQGNSA. CDR3: CASSLVVNEQFF. As DNA, the CDR3 is TGCGCCAGCAGCTTGGTAGTGAATGAGCAGTTCTTC.

This clonotype came up a few times. The rearrangement joins TRBV7-9 to TRBJ1-1, with D unresolved. Trimming removed 2 bases at V and 4 bases at J, with 11 bases between. Germline-derived CDR1 and CDR2 are SEHNR and FQNEAQ (reference sequence). The CDR3 totals 14 residues. The CDR3 DNA is TGTGCCAGCAGCTTACTCCTCCAGCGCACTGAAGCTTTCTTT. It specifies CASSLLLQRTEAFF.

The chain couples TRBV29-1 to TRBJ2-2; D gene unclear. V dropped 4 bases and J dropped 4 bases, with 10 bases sitting between them. CDR1 is SQVTM and CDR2 is ANQGSEA in the germline V gene. This CDR3 region has 13 residues. The CDR3 DNA reads TGCAGCGTTGCCTACTCTCCCACCGGGGAGCTGTTTTTT. The encoded protein is CSVAYSPTGELFF.

This clonotype appeared a few times. This chain links TRBV7-3 with TRBJ2-1, with 15 positions matching TRBD2. The V gene's germline CDR1 is SGHTA and CDR2 FQGTGA. This CDR3 has 18 amino acids. Trimming at V came to 5 bases and at J to 1 base, leaving 6 bases not matched to a gene. The CDR3 is CASSGGTSGRNSYNEQFF. CDR3 nucleotide sequence: TGTGCCAGCAGCGGAGGGACTAGCGGGAGGAATTCCTACAATGAGCAGTTCTTC.

The table lists this clonotype with many counts. V is TRBV20-1 and J is TRBJ2-3; perhaps TRBD2 as D (6 bases). The CDR3 spans 15 residues. The V and J ends lost 5 bases and 0 bases respectively, with 15 bases between them. Germline CDR1 reads DFQATT; CDR2 reads SNEGSKA (reference sequence). Here the CDR3 DNA reads TGCAGTGCTCCATTGAGCGGGTCTAGCACAGATACGCAGTATTTT. Protein sequence: CSAPLSGSSTDTQYF.

This clonotype came up many times. This sequence joins TRBV12-3 or TRBV12-4 and TRBJ2-7; D remains unclear. Trimming removed 0 bases from V and 5 bases from J, with 11 bases in between. The CDR3 is 14 amino acids. The CDR3 bases are TGTGCCAGCAGTTTAGCGCAAAAGGCGCACGAGCAGTACTTC. Protein product: CASSLAQKAHEQYF.

This clonotype has ten or more counts. This rearrangement joins TRBV28 to TRBJ2-5; TRBD1 or TRBD2 may be the D gene (5 bases each). This CDR3 region has 13 residues. The V gene's germline CDR1 is MDHEN and CDR2 SYDVKM. V shed 5 bases and J shed 1 base, with 8 bases lying between them. The CDR3 DNA reads TGTGCCAGCAGTAGGGACGTCCAAGAGACCCAGTACTTC. Translating gives CASSRDVQETQYF.

This clonotype was detected ten times or more. The chain carries TRBV5-5 and TRBJ2-7; 12 nucleotides agree with TRBD2. After removal of 3 bases from V and 5 bases from J, the junction contained 6 bases not matched to a gene. Germline CDR1 is SGHKS and CDR2 is YYEKEE (reference sequence). This CDR3 has 15 amino acids. The CDR3: CASSSTSGRSHEQYF. The CDR3 coding sequence is TGTGCCAGCAGCTCGACTAGCGGGAGATCCCACGAGCAGTACTTC.

This clonotype has at least ten counts. CDR3 amino acids: CSVERVDTGELFF. CDR3 sequence (DNA): TGCAGCGTTGAGCGGGTAGACACCGGGGAGCTGTTTTTT. V gene TRBV29-1 combines with J gene TRBJ2-2; D is perhaps TRBD2 (5 bases). V was pared by 3 bases and J by 3 bases, with 8 bases between. Germline CDR1 SQVTM, CDR2 ANQGSEA. The CDR3 consists of 13 residues.

The chain links TRBV5-1 to TRBJ2-1; 14 bases align to TRBD2. Germline CDR1 SGHRS, CDR2 YFSETQ. The V segment lost 4 bases and the J segment 7 bases; nucleotides outside the gene matches: 10. This CDR3 region has 17 residues. CDR3 region: CASSTGTSGRVGNEQFF. In DNA form, the CDR3 reads TGCGCCAGCAGCACCGGGACTAGCGGGAGAGTGGGGAATGAGCAGTTCTTC. The full variable domain, in which reference TRBV5-1 and TRBJ2-1 provide the parts outside the CDR3, is KAGVTQTPRYLIKTRGQQVTLSCSPISGHRSVSWYQQTPGQGLQFLFEYFSETQRNKGNFPGRFSGRQFSNSRSEMNVSTLELGDSALYLCASSTGTSGRVGNEQFFGPGTRLTVL.

As for this clonotype: One end of the junction varies from germline; a read error may be responsible. V and J are TRBV15 and TRBJ2-1; 8 bases are a match to TRBD2. CDR1 is LNHNV, CDR2 YYDKDF, per germline (reference sequence). The CDR3 runs 15 residues. CDR3 bases: TGTGCCACCAGCAGGACGACTAGCGCGTACAATGAGCGGTTCTTC. It is translated as CATSRTTSAYNERFF. The whole variable domain, remainder taken from reference TRBV15 and TRBJ2-1, is DAMVIQNPRYQVTQFGKPVTLSCSQTLNHNVMYWYQQKSSQAPKLLFHYYDKDFNNEADTPDNFQSRRPNTSFCFLDIRSPGLGDTAMYLCATSRTTSAYNERFFGPGTRLTVL.

The chain uses TRBV2 and TRBJ2-2; 8 nucleotides match TRBD1. From germline, CDR1 is SNHLY and CDR2 FYNNEI. The V and J ends lost 10 bases and 5 bases, in that order; junction bases with no gene match: 18. The CDR3 contains 17 residues. The CDR3 DNA reads TGTGCCACCGACGACAGGGGTAGGAGTGGTGGAACCGGGGAGCTGTTTTTT. Its translation is CATDDRGRSGGTGELFF.

In regard to this clonotype: Given a much more abundant clone one base away, this may be a read error. The chain employs TRBV20-1 and TRBJ1-6, with D perhaps matching TRBD1 (6 bases). The V gene's germline CDR1 is DFQATT and CDR2 SNEGSKA (reference sequence). The CDR3 extends over 13 amino acids. The CDR3 sequence is CSARPGTNSPLYF. The CDR3 region has the DNA TGCAGTGCTAGACCCGGGACAAATTCACCCCTCTACTTT.

In this sample, this clonotype turned up many times. The chain employs TRBV20-1 and TRBJ2-7; TRBD1 matches 9 bases. The CDR3 spans 14 residues. CDR1 DFQATT and CDR2 SNEGSKA come from the germline V gene (reference sequence). Trimming removed 6 bases from V and 0 bases from J; junction bases left unmatched: 6. The CDR3 DNA reads TGCAGTGCCCAAGGACAGGGGATCTCCTACGAGCAGTACTTC. This codes for CSAQGQGISYEQYF.

This clonotype came up once. With a much larger clone just one base away, this may be a read error. The CDR3 DNA follows: TGCAGTGCCAACCAACTAGCGGGAAGCACAGATACGCAGTATTTT. Its translation: CSANQLAGSTDTQYF. The V call is TRBV20-1, the J call TRBJ2-3; TRBD2 matches at 10 bases. Germline V gene data show CDR1 as DFQATT and CDR2 as SNEGSKA (reference sequence). This CDR3 is 15 amino acids long. V lost 6 bases and J lost 0; bases outside the gene matches: 6.

The chain couples TRBV5-1 to TRBJ2-3, with 9 bases lining up with TRBD2. Losses at the gene ends were 8 bases for V and 2 bases for J; bases not matched to a gene: 6. The CDR3 spans 14 residues. The germline CDR1 and CDR2 sequences are SGHRS and YFSETQ. In nucleotides, the CDR3 is TGCGCCAGTCAGACTAGCGGATTCACAGATACGCAGTATTTT. Protein product: CASQTSGFTDTQYF.

Many counts were recorded for this clonotype. This chain connects TRBV6-5 to TRBJ1-1; D call uncertain. Trimming stripped 6 bases from V and 2 bases from J, with 4 bases between. The V gene's germline CDR1 is MNHEY and CDR2 SVGAGI. This CDR3 region has 11 residues. CDR3 loop: CASRSNTEAFF. The CDR3 DNA reads TGTGCCAGCAGGTCTAACACTGAAGCTTTCTTT.